The sequence of this T cell receptor beta chain was determined in a study of human T cells and chemical hapten exposure. For the study at large: Throughout a study of 20 to 30 weeks, patients underwent weekly scalp administration of diphenylcyclopropenone doses.

The time point denotes: patch test 2, 6 weeks after DPC sensitization. The treatment here: therapeutic diphenylcyclopropenone sensitization with weekly scalp DPC. People who gave samples had alopecia, were 18 to 70 years old, and were suitable for DPC. With V trimmed by 5 bases and J by 6 bases, 4 bases remained unmatched. The germline gives CDR1 SGHTA, CDR2 FQGTGA. The CDR3 loop spans 13 amino acids. In the source study's methods: Sample-level TCR yields exhibited a median of about 91,000, with a range of 23,224 to 690,600. Using its own MiXCR run on the RACE reads, TCRdb lists one record per CDR3 protein. These V and J calls originate from TCRdb's pipeline instead of the authors' own analysis. The sample records over 65,000 distinct CDR3 sequences, around a tenth being singletons.

This chain connects TRBV7-3 to TRBJ2-1; TRBD1 aligns across 7 bases. The clonotype originates from a man younger than 35 with alopecia areata. Some clones in this sample may be carry-over from other donors' samples. The sample here was whole blood, taken in connection with sensitization to the hapten diphenylcyclopropenone (DPC). CDR3 loop: CASSHDRANEQFF. The DNA of the CDR3 is TGTGCCAGCAGCCACGACAGGGCCAATGAGCAGTTCTTC.